The 21 T cell receptor beta chains listed next were all sequenced from one sample in a study of shared clonotypes between healthy human individuals. Here immunoSEQ multiplex PCR was the method, and the copy in TCRdb shows in-frame clones only, minus some. The sample shows roughly 2,300,000 clones, less than 95% of them seen only once. The sample comprised naive CD4+ T cells from PBMCs. Subset given: CD45RA+ positively selected. Receptors were obtained from a man between 18 and 35 years old in good health. Some clones in this sample may be carry-over from other donors' samples.

The chain has TRBV7-2 and TRBJ1-2; the D gene is possibly TRBD1 (6 bases). The CDR3 is 12 amino acids. Germline assignment: CDR1 SGHTA and CDR2 FQGNSA. V gave up 5 bases and J gave up 8 bases, with 12 bases separating them. CDR3 sequence: CASSPGAWGYTF. The CDR3 DNA sequence: TGTGCCAGCAGCCCAGGGGCTTGGGGCTACACCTTC.

The genes are TRBV19 and TRBJ1-5, with TRBD1 identical over 8 bases. Germline V gene data show CDR1 as LNHDA and CDR2 as SQIVND (reference sequence). CDR3 length: 15 amino acids. V lost 6 bases and J lost 3; bases outside the gene matches: 7. In DNA, the CDR3 is TGTGCCAGTAGCACGAAGGACAGGGCCAATCAGCCCCAGCATTTT. Residues: CASSTKDRANQPQHF.

This clone has just a few counts. The V and J genes are TRBV7-9 and TRBJ1-5; 10 bases align to TRBD1. V trimming: 5 bases; J trimming: 5 bases; junction bases outside the gene matches: 6. This CDR3 comprises 15 residues. Germline V CDR1 and CDR2: SEHNR, FQNEAQ (reference sequence). DNA for the CDR3: TGTGCCAGCAGCACCGGGACAGGGGAATATCAGCCCCAGCATTTT. Residues: CASSTGTGEYQPQHF.

The J gene is TRBJ2-7, the V gene TRBV7-8; 9 bases are a match to TRBD2. After removal of 4 bases from V and 0 bases from J, the junction contained 4 bases not matched to a gene. The CDR3 is made up of 15 amino acids. Looked up from germline, CDR1 is SGHVS and CDR2 is FQNEAQ. Here the CDR3 reads CASSSPTSGSYEQYF. CDR3 sequence (DNA): TGTGCCAGCAGCTCCCCGACTAGCGGCTCCTACGAGCAGTACTTC.

The V and J genes are TRBV25-1 and TRBJ1-3; D possibly corresponds to TRBD1 (5 bases). The germline V and J ends were trimmed by 5 bases and 0 bases, with 11 bases remaining between them. The CDR3 consists of 15 residues. Germline V gene sequence: CDR1 MGHDK, CDR2 SYGVNS. The CDR3 DNA is TGTGCCAGCAGTTCGGGGGGGACCTCTGGAAACACCATATATTTT. It yields the protein CASSSGGTSGNTIYF.

This chain joins TRBV28 and TRBJ2-7; D perhaps matches TRBD1 (6 bases). V was cut by 2 bases and J by 6 bases, with 17 bases left in between. The CDR3 extends over 15 amino acids. Germline-derived CDR1 and CDR2 are MDHEN and SYDVKM. The CDR3 reads CASSLAQGWNSEQYF. Here the CDR3 DNA reads TGTGCCAGCAGTTTAGCACAGGGATGGAACAGCGAGCAGTACTTC.

This clone has just one count. This chain joins TRBV11-2 and TRBJ2-7, with 10 bases identical to TRBD1. The CDR3 has 16 residues. J lost 4 bases, V lost 1 base, and 7 bases had no gene match. Germline loops: CDR1 SGHAT, CDR2 FQNNGV. CDR3 coding DNA: TGTGCCAGCAGCTTAGCGGGACAGGGGAGGGGATACGAGCAGTACTTC. It encodes CASSLAGQGRGYEQYF.

The chain is built from TRBV30 and TRBJ2-7; D uncertain. The germline V and J ends were trimmed by 5 bases and 6 bases, with 11 bases remaining between them. The CDR3 has 11 amino acids. The germline CDR1 and CDR2 sequences are GTSNPN and SVGIG (reference sequence). The chain's CDR3 is CAWQSAVEQYF. The CDR3 bases are TGTGCCTGGCAAAGTGCGGTCGAGCAGTACTTC.

The V gene is TRBV6-5, the J gene TRBJ1-1; D remains ambiguous. V lost 5 bases to trimming and J lost 4 bases, with 11 bases between them. The CDR3 has 13 residues. Germline V CDR1 and CDR2: MNHEY, SVGAGI. The CDR3 DNA follows: TGTGCCAGCAGTAAAGGTAGAAGCACTGAAGCTTTCTTT. Protein: CASSKGRSTEAFF.

Worth noting for this clone: At the DNA level, this CDR3 is encoded by other sequences in the same sample as well. The chain links TRBV11-2 to TRBJ2-7; TRBD1 aligns across 7 bases. Losses at the gene ends were 4 bases for V and 6 bases for J; bases not matched to a gene: 3. The germline gives CDR1 SGHAT, CDR2 FQNNGV. The CDR3 consists of 12 residues. DNA for the CDR3: TGTGCCAGCAGCTCCCCAGGGGGCGAGCAGTACTTC. Translating it yields CASSSPGGEQYF.

This clone turned up a few times. V and J are TRBV2 and TRBJ1-5; D is unclear. This CDR3 spans 13 amino acids. Germline V gives CDR1 SNHLY, CDR2 FYNNEI. V lost 7 bases, J lost 7 bases, and 14 bases lay in between. CDR3 sequence reads: CASNGGEGQPQHF. CDR3 DNA: TGTGCCAGCAATGGCGGAGAGGGCCAGCCCCAGCATTTT. The whole variable domain, remainder taken from reference TRBV2 and TRBJ1-5, is EPEVTQTPSHQVTQMGQEVILRCVPISNHLYFYWYRQILGQKVEFLVSFYNNEISEKSEIFDDQFSVERPDGSNFTLKIRSTKLEDSAMYFCASNGGEGQPQHFGDGTRLSIL.

This chain links TRBV4-1 with TRBJ2-3, with 7 bases lining up with TRBD2. The germline V gene encodes CDR1 MGHRA and CDR2 YSYEKL. V was pared by 4 bases and J by 2 bases, with 18 bases of the junction left unmatched. The CDR3 runs 19 residues. For the CDR3, the DNA is TGCGCCAGCAGCCCCCGTCCCGGGTCGAGCGGGAAAGACACAGATACGCAGTATTTT. This sequence encodes CASSPRPGSSGKDTDTQYF.

Worth noting for this clone: This same CDR3 is encoded by further DNA sequences in the sample. In DNA form, the CDR3 reads TGCAGTGCTAGAAAAACAGATACGCAGTATTTT. Translated, it gives CSARKTDTQYF. J is TRBJ2-3 and V is TRBV20-1; no definite D call. V lost 2 bases, J lost 3 bases, and 3 bases lay in between. This CDR3 comprises 11 residues. Germline CDR1 is DFQATT and CDR2 is SNEGSKA (reference sequence).

V and J are TRBV5-1 and TRBJ2-2; D not certain. The CDR3 totals 12 residues. V was cut by 3 bases and J by 6 bases, with 6 bases left in between. Per the germline V gene, CDR1 is SGHRS and CDR2 is YFSETQ. This CDR3 reads CASSWGPGELFF. The CDR3 nucleotides are TGCGCCAGCAGCTGGGGTCCCGGGGAGCTGTTTTTT.

J is TRBJ1-5 and V is TRBV6-6, with D hard to call. V dropped 2 bases and J dropped 12 bases, with 11 bases sitting between them. The CDR3 is 12 residues long. Germline V gives CDR1 MNHNY, CDR2 SVGAGI (reference sequence). CDR3 sequence reads: CASSYAHGFQHF. The CDR3 DNA reads TGTGCCAGCAGTTACGCCCATGGATTCCAGCATTTT.

The chain is built from TRBV5-6 and TRBJ2-2; D gene unclear. V was trimmed by 0 bases and J by 0 bases, leaving 6 bases between them. CDR3 size: 15 residues. CDR1 and CDR2 (germline): SGHDT, YYEEEE. CDR3 region: CASSLGWTNTGELFF. For the CDR3, the DNA is TGTGCCAGCAGCTTGGGGTGGACGAACACCGGGGAGCTGTTTTTT.

This clone is a singleton in its sample. This rearrangement joins TRBV7-9 to TRBJ2-1, with 12 bases identical to TRBD2. There are 17 residues in the CDR3. V lost 2 bases to trimming and J lost 2 bases; unmatched junction nucleotides: 4. Germline V gene data show CDR1 as SEHNR and CDR2 as FQNEAQ (reference sequence). The CDR3: CASSLRLAGEAYNEQFF. DNA of the CDR3: TGTGCCAGCAGCTTAAGACTAGCGGGAGAGGCCTACAATGAGCAGTTCTTC. The entire variable domain, with the rest obtained from reference TRBV7-9 and TRBJ2-1, is as follows: DTGVSQNPRHKITKRGQNVTFRCDPISEHNRLYWYRQTLGQGPEFLTYFQNEAQLEKSRLLSDRFSAERPKGSFSTLEIQRTEQGDSAMYLCASSLRLAGEAYNEQFFGPGTRLTVL.

This chain joins TRBV28 and TRBJ1-2, with D maybe TRBD1 (6 bases). The V end lost 4 bases, the J end lost 10 bases, and 13 bases lay between the germline ends. CDR3 length: 12 residues. Germline V gene data show CDR1 as MDHEN and CDR2 as SYDVKM. CDR3 nucleotide sequence: TGTGCCAGCAGTTCTTCAGGGGAGGACTACACCTTC. Translation: CASSSSGEDYTF.

This clone has more than one count but fewer than ten. V gene TRBV9 combines with J gene TRBJ1-3; D is unresolved. The CDR3 spans 14 residues. Per germline, CDR1 SGDLS and CDR2 YYNGEE. V lost 3 bases and J lost 1, with 8 bases in between. This chain's CDR3 is CASSAGLSGNTIYF. CDR3 DNA sequence: TGTGCCAGCAGCGCCGGATTGTCTGGAAACACCATATATTTT.

The chain links TRBV4-2 to TRBJ1-1; the match to TRBD1 covers 7 bases. Looked up from germline, CDR1 is LGHNA and CDR2 is YNFKEQ. V gave up 1 base and J gave up 0 bases; unmatched junction bases: 8. This CDR3 is built from 17 residues. CDR3 protein: CASSQAGTADVNTEAFF. CDR3 nucleotide sequence: TGTGCCAGCAGCCAAGCCGGGACAGCGGACGTGAACACTGAAGCTTTCTTT.

In its sample, this clone was seen once. The rearrangement joins TRBV7-3 to TRBJ2-7, with TRBD1 matching 8 bases. CDR3 length: 14 amino acids. In germline, CDR1 is SGHTA, CDR2 FQGTGA. V was clipped by 5 bases and J by 3 bases; unmatched bases: 6. The CDR3 DNA reads TGTGCCAGCAGCCTCAGCACAGGGGGCTACGAGCAGTACTTC. Translated, it gives CASSLSTGGYEQYF.